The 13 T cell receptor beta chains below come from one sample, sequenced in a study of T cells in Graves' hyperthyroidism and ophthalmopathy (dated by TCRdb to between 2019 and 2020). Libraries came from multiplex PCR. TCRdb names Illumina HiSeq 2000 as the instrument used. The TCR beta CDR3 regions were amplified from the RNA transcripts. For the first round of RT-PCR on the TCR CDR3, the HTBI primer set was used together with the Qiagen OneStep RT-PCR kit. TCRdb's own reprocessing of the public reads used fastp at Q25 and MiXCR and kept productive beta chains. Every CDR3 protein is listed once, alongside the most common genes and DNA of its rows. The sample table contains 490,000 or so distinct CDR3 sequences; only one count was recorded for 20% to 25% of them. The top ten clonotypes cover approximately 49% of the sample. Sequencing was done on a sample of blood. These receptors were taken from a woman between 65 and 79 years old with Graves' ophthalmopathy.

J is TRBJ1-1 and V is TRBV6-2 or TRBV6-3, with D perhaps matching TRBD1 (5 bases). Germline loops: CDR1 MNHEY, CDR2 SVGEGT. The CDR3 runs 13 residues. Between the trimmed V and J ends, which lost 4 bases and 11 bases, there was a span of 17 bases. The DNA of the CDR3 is TGTGCCAGCAGTTTAACTCCCGGGACTAAGGCTTTCTTT. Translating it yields CASSLTPGTKAFF.

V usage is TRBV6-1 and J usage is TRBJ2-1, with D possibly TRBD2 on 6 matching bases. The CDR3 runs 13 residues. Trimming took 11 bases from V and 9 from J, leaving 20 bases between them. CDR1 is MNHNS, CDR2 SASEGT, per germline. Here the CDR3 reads CAGQVYLGGEQFF. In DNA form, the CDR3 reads TGTGCCGGGCAGGTCTACCTGGGGGGTGAGCAGTTCTTC.

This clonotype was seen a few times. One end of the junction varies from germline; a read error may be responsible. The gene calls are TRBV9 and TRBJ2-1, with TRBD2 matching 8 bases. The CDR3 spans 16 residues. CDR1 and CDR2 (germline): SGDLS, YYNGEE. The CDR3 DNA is TGTGCCAGCAGCGTAGCGGGAGGGACCTCCTACAAAGAGCAGTTCTTC. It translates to CASSVAGGTSYKEQFF.

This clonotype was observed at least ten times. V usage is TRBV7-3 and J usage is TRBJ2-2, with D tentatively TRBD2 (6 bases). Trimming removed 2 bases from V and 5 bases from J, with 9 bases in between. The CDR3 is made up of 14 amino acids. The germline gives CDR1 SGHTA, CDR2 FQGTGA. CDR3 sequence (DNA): TGTGCCAGCAGCTTATCCGGAGGGACCGGGGAGCTGTTTTTT. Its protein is CASSLSGGTGELFF.

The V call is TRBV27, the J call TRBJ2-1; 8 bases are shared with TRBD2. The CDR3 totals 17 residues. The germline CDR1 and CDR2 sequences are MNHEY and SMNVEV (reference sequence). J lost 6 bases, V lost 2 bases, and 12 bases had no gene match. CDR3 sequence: CASSLRWNFAGGNEQFF. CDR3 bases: TGTGCCAGCAGTTTAAGATGGAACTTCGCGGGAGGCAATGAGCAGTTCTTC.

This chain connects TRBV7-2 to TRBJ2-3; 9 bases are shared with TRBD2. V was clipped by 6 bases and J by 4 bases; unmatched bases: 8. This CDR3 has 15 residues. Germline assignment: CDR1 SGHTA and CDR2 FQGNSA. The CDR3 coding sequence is TGTGCCAGCAGTGCATTAGCGGGAGAAGCAGATACGCAGTATTTT. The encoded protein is CASSALAGEADTQYF.

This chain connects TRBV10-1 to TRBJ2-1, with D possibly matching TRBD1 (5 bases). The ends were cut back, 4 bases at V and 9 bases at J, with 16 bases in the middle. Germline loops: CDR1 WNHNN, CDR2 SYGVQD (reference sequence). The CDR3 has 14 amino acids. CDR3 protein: CASSGVYPQGEQFF. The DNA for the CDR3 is TGCGCCAGCAGTGGGGTCTATCCGCAGGGTGAGCAGTTCTTC.

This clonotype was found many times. The CDR3 nucleotides read TGTGCCAGCAGTGGGACGGGCACAGATACGCAGTATTTT. This translates into CASSGTGTDTQYF. The chain carries TRBV6-2 or TRBV6-3 and TRBJ2-3; D may be TRBD1 or TRBD2 (5 bases each). Germline V CDR1 and CDR2: MNHEY, SVGEGT. The CDR3 sequence is 13 residues long. V was pared by 5 bases and J by 1 base, with 7 bases between.

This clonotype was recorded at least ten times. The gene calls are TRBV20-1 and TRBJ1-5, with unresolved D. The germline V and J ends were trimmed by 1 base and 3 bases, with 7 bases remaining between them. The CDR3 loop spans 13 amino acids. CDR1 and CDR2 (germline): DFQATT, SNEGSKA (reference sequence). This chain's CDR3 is CSARGHNNQPQHF. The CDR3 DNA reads TGCAGTGCTAGAGGGCACAACAATCAGCCCCAGCATTTT.

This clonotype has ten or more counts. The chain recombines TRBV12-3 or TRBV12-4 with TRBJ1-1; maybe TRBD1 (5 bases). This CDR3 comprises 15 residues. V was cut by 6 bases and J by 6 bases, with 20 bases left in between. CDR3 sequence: CASRPIASGGAEAFF. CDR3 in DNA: TGTGCCAGCAGACCAATCGCCTCGGGGGGGGCTGAAGCTTTCTTT.

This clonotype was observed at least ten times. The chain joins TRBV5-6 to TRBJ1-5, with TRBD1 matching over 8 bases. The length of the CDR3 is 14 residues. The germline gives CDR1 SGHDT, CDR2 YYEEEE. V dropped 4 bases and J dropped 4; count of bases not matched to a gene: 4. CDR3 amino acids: CASSPRTGNQPQHF. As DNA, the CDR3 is TGTGCCAGCAGCCCGCGGACAGGGAATCAGCCCCAGCATTTT.

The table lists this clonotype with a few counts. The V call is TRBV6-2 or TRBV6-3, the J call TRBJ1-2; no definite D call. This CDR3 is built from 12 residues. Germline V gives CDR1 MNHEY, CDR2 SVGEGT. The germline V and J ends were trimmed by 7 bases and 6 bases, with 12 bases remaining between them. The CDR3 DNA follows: TGTGCCAGCAATGACCGACCGGATGGCTACACCTTC. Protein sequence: CASNDRPDGYTF.

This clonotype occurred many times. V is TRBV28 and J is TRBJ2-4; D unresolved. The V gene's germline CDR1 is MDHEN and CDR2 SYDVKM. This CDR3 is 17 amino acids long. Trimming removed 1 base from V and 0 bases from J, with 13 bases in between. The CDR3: CASSLSSGTRAKNIQYF. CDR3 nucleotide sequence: TGTGCCAGCAGTTTATCGTCGGGCACCAGAGCCAAAAACATTCAGTACTTC.